This T cell receptor (beta chain) comes out of a study of human CD8 memory T cell subsets. Comments on this clonotype: Its antigen is undetermined.

Buffy coats donated by healthy individuals were the origin of the PBMC. UMI-labeled 5' RACE was the method by which TCR beta libraries were made. TCRdb re-called the 5' RACE reads and shows each CDR3 protein once, DNA omitted. In total, the table holds roughly 16,000 distinct CDR3 sequences. Germline loops: CDR1 LNHDA, CDR2 SQIVND (reference sequence). This CDR3 region has 15 residues. Study-wide findings and caveats: Both stem-like subsets shared clonotypes with effector memory cells. However, the stem-like memory and precursor exhausted T cell repertoires overlapped with each other only minimally.

The chain couples TRBV19 to TRBJ1-5; as DNA is missing, the TRBD1 call by TCRdb cannot be tested. The clonotype was recovered from a human donor in good health. The sample comprised CD8+ stem-like memory T cells (TSCM and TCM) sorted from PBMCs. Indicated subset: stem-like memory CD8 T cells (TSTEM), CCR7+ PD-1- TIGIT-. The CDR3 reads CAAKPDRGGNQPQHF.